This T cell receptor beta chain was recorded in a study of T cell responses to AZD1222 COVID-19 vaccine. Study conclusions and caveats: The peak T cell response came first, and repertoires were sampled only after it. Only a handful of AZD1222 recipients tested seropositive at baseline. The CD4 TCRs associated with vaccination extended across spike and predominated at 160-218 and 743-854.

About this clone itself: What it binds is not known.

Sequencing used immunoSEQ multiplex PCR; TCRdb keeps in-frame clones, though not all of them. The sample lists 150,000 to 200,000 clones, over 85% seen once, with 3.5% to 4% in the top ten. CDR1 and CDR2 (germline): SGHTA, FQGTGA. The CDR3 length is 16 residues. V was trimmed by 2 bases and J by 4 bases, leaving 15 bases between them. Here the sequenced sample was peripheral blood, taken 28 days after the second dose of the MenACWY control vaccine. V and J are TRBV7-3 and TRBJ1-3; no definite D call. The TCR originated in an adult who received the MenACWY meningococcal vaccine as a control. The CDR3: CASSLGPLTAGNTIYF. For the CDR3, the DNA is TGTGCCAGCAGCTTAGGGCCCCTAACAGCGGGAAACACCATATATTTT.